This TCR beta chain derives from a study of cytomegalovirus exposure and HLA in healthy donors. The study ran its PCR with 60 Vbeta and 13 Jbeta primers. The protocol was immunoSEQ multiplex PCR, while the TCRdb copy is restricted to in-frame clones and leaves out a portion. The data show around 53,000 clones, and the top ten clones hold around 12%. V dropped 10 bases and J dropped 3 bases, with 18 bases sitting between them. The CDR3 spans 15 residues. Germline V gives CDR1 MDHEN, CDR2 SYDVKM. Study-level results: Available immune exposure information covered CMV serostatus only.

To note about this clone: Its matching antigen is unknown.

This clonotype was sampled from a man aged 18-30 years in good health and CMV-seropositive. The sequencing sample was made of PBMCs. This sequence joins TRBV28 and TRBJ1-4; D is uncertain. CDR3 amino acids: CANRPVIGANEKLFF. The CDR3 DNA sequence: TGTGCCAACCGTCCGGTTATCGGGGCTAATGAAAAACTGTTTTTT.